This is a list of T cell receptor beta chains from one sample in a study of blood T cells in healthy people across ages. TCRdb analysed the 5' RACE reads with MiXCR anew, one entry per CDR3 protein. The table lists hundreds of thousands of distinct CDR3 sequences, around 45% of them singletons. Sequences were obtained from blood. These receptors were taken from an elderly man in good health. Both conserved end residues are part of each CDR3. D genes are given only for firm matches. Size is stated for part of the rows, as once, few or many counts, or as a class when the clone is expanded.

v_gene	d_gene	len	j_gene	abundance	CDR3aa	CDR3nt
TRBV11-2	-	13	TRBJ2-7	-	CASSTGTAREQYF	TGTGCCAGCAGCACCGGGACGGCTCGCGAGCAGTACTTC
TRBV29-1	-	13	TRBJ2-7	many	CSVDGQSGHEQYF	TGCAGCGTTGACGGACAGAGCGGGCACGAGCAGTACTTC
TRBV7-9	-	18	TRBJ2-1	-	CASSLGQFGVGAYNEQFF	TGTGCCAGCAGCTTAGGCCAATTTGGCGTGGGAGCTTACAATGAGCAGTTCTTC
TRBV20-1	TRBD2	15	TRBJ2-3	once	CSARDRLAGTDTQYF	TGCAGTGCTAGAGATCGGCTAGCGGGGACAGATACGCAGTATTTT
TRBV5-1	TRBD2	15	TRBJ2-1	many	CASSSLSGRGNEQFF	TGCGCCAGCAGCTCCCTCAGCGGGAGAGGGAATGAGCAGTTCTTC
TRBV6-5	-	18	TRBJ2-7	many	CASSYGQGVAPRSYEQYF	TGTGCCAGCAGTTACGGGCAGGGCGTAGCCCCGCGGAGCTACGAGCAGTACTTC
TRBV20-1	TRBD1	14	TRBJ2-7	few	CSAREGTGAYEQYF	TGCAGTGCTAGGGAGGGGACAGGGGCCTACGAGCAGTACTTC
TRBV20-1	TRBD1	15	TRBJ2-5	-	CSARGRTGWQETQYF	TGCAGTGCTAGAGGACGGACAGGGTGGCAAGAGACCCAGTACTTC
TRBV6-2/TRBV6-3	-	12	TRBJ1-1	few	CASSYSEGKAFF	TGTGCCAGCAGTTACTCAGAGGGAAAAGCTTTCTTT
TRBV5-1	TRBD1	15	TRBJ2-7	-	CASSAGQGLGYEQYF	TGCGCCAGCAGCGCGGGACAGGGGCTGGGGTACGAGCAGTACTTC
TRBV28	-	12	TRBJ2-7	-	CASGPQGYEQYF	TGTGCCAGCGGCCCCCAGGGATACGAGCAGTACTTC
TRBV5-4	-	16	TRBJ2-3	many	CASAPGGRAFTDTQYF	TGTGCCAGCGCCCCCGGGGGAAGGGCCTTCACAGATACGCAGTATTTT
TRBV6-1	-	18	TRBJ1-5	-	CASSGQWGVKYSNQPQHF	TGTGCCAGCAGTGGACAATGGGGCGTTAAATATAGCAATCAGCCCCAGCATTTT
TRBV7-9	TRBD2	18	TRBJ2-7	-	CASSLFYGLAGPSYEQYF	TGTGCCAGCAGCTTATTTTACGGACTAGCGGGACCTTCCTACGAGCAGTACTTC
TRBV12-3/TRBV12-4	-	13	TRBJ2-7	many	CASSKGHSYEQYF	TGTGCCAGCAGCAAGGGACACTCCTACGAGCAGTACTTC
TRBV20-1	TRBD1	15	TRBJ2-3	-	CSATDRGASTDTQYF	TGCAGTGCTACCGACAGGGGGGCTTCGACAGATACGCAGTATTTT
TRBV7-2	TRBD2	16	TRBJ2-5	few	CASSLGIAGVRETQYF	TGTGCCAGCAGCTTAGGGATCGCGGGGGTTCGAGAGACCCAGTACTTC
TRBV5-1	TRBD1	15	TRBJ1-1	-	CASSLEGQGYTEAFF	TGCGCCAGCAGCTTGGAGGGACAGGGGTACACTGAAGCTTTCTTT
TRBV12-3/TRBV12-4	TRBD2	14	TRBJ2-3	few	CASSRLAATDTQYF	TGTGCCAGCAGCCGACTAGCGGCCACAGATACGCAGTATTTT
TRBV29-1	TRBD2	16	TRBJ2-3	-	CSVGGTSGLNTDTQYF	TGCAGCGTGGGGGGTACTAGCGGGCTGAACACAGATACGCAGTATTTT
TRBV9	TRBD2	15	TRBJ2-5	few	CASSVTASGIVEQYF	TGTGCCAGCAGCGTAACCGCTAGCGGGATAGTGGAGCAGTACTTC
TRBV6-2/TRBV6-3	TRBD2	16	TRBJ2-5	-	CASSSGTSGRIYEQYF	TGTGCCAGCAGTTCTGGGACGAGCGGGAGAATCTATGAGCAGTACTTC
TRBV25-1	TRBD2	15	TRBJ2-1	many	CASSAGTSGYNEQFF	TGTGCCAGCAGTGCAGGGACTAGCGGATACAATGAGCAGTTCTTC
TRBV27	TRBD2	15	TRBJ2-7	-	CASRDPSGGTYEQYF	TGTGCCAGCAGGGACCCTAGCGGGGGCACCTACGAGCAGTACTTC
TRBV2	-	13	TRBJ1-2	-	CASSEGGWSGYTF	TGTGCCAGCAGTGAAGGGGGGTGGAGTGGCTACACCTTC
TRBV14	-	14	TRBJ1-2	few	CASSQITGVGGYTF	TGTGCCAGCAGCCAAATTACGGGTGTCGGTGGCTACACCTTC
TRBV7-3	TRBD1	13	TRBJ1-2	-	CASSIDRGGGYTF	TGTGCCAGCAGCATCGACAGGGGCGGAGGCTACACCTTC
TRBV27	-	16	TRBJ2-2	-	CASTKTGQSNTGELFF	TGTGCCAGCACCAAAACAGGGCAGTCGAACACCGGGGAGCTGTTTTTT
TRBV7-2	-	17	TRBJ2-1	many	CASSLSPYQRLHNEQFF	TGTGCCAGCAGCTTATCCCCCTACCAACGGTTACACAATGAGCAGTTCTTC
TRBV15	TRBD1	13	TRBJ2-1	few	CATSRERTGEKFF	TGTGCCACCAGCAGAGAAAGGACAGGGGAGAAGTTCTTC
TRBV10-3	-	15	TRBJ1-1	few	CAISESVQDNTEAFF	TGTGCCATCAGTGAGTCGGTACAGGACAACACTGAAGCTTTCTTT
TRBV4-3	-	14	TRBJ2-7	-	CASSQGLANYEQYF	TGCGCCAGCAGCCAAGGGCTAGCTAACTACGAGCAGTACTTC
TRBV6-5	-	12	TRBJ2-5	-	CTSNSPEETQYF	TGTACCAGCAATAGCCCCGAAGAGACCCAGTACTTC
TRBV10-3	TRBD1	17	TRBJ1-5	-	CTISPSRTGGSNQPQHF	TGTACCATCAGTCCCTCCAGGACAGGGGGGAGCAATCAGCCCCAGCATTTT
TRBV7-9	TRBD1	19	TRBJ1-4	-	CASSSRYGQGRRVNEKLFF	TGTGCCAGCAGCTCCCGTTACGGACAGGGGCGACGCGTTAATGAAAAACTGTTTTTT
TRBV12-3/TRBV12-4	-	13	TRBJ2-1	-	CASSLQGLLGQFF	TGTGCCAGCAGTCTCCAGGGACTTCTTGGGCAGTTCTTC
TRBV13	-	14	TRBJ2-7	few	CASTRRLLTYEQYF	TGTGCCAGCACCCGCCGACTCCTAACCTACGAGCAGTACTTC
TRBV28	-	12	TRBJ2-5	many	CASSLYVDEQYF	TGTGCCAGCAGTTTATATGTCGATGAGCAGTACTTC
TRBV20-1	-	18	TRBJ2-1	-	CSASASLTKPSSYNEQFF	TGCAGTGCCTCCGCCAGCCTGACTAAGCCCAGCTCCTACAATGAGCAGTTCTTC
TRBV7-2	TRBD1	16	TRBJ2-7	few	CASSLLARDSSYEQYF	TGTGCCAGCAGCTTATTGGCCCGGGACAGTTCCTACGAGCAGTACTTC
TRBV29-1	-	12	TRBJ1-1	-	CSVRRSGTEAFF	TGCAGCGTGCGACGGAGCGGCACTGAAGCTTTCTTT
TRBV2	-	13	TRBJ2-5	many	CATQRGAQETQYF	TGTGCCACCCAACGGGGGGCCCAAGAGACCCAGTACTTC
TRBV10-3	-	15	TRBJ2-1	-	CAISESWEAYNEQFF	TGTGCCATCAGTGAGTCGTGGGAAGCCTACAATGAGCAGTTCTTC
TRBV29-1	TRBD2	14	TRBJ2-1	-	CSGVAGSSYNEQFF	TGCAGCGGGGTAGCGGGTAGCTCCTACAATGAGCAGTTCTTC
TRBV20-1	-	15	TRBJ1-3	once	CSARDRGGTVGTIYF	TGCAGTGCTAGAGATAGGGGGGGAACTGTTGGCACCATATATTTT
TRBV28	-	15	TRBJ2-1	-	CASSLGAKEGNEQFF	TGTGCCAGCAGTTTGGGAGCCAAGGAGGGGAATGAGCAGTTCTTC
TRBV25-1	-	15	TRBJ2-1	many	CASSEAGTRYNEQFF	TGTGCCAGCAGTGAAGCCGGGACCCGTTACAATGAGCAGTTCTTC
TRBV3-1	-	12	TRBJ2-7	-	CASSQDDSEQYF	TGTGCCAGCAGCCAAGATGATAGCGAGCAGTACTTC
TRBV7-9	TRBD2	13	TRBJ2-7	-	CATHRGGYYEQYF	TGTGCCACACATCGGGGAGGGTATTACGAGCAGTACTTC
TRBV29-1	-	11	TRBJ1-4	-	CTGTVNEKLFF	TGCACCGGGACGGTCAATGAAAAACTGTTTTTT
TRBV7-2	TRBD2	15	TRBJ2-7	-	CASSPQSGNLWEQYF	TGTGCCAGCAGCCCTCAGAGCGGGAACCTTTGGGAGCAGTACTTC
TRBV7-2	-	15	TRBJ2-1	few	CASSLIGSQYNEQFF	TGTGCCAGCAGCTTAATAGGTTCCCAATACAATGAGCAGTTCTTC
TRBV30	-	11	TRBJ1-2	few	CAWSLTHGYTF	TGTGCCTGGAGCCTTACCCATGGCTACACCTTC